This TCR beta chain was captured in a study of tumor-infiltrating lymphocytes in primary liver carcinoma (dated by TCRdb to 2016 to 2017). Study-level background: Four to six patients with histopathologically diagnosed primary liver carcinoma underwent surgical resection in China between November 2015 and 2016. Of the five patients, three men and two women aged 30 to 69 years, four had hepatocellular carcinoma and one had combined HCC and intrahepatic cholangiocarcinoma. The tumors of the five patients were staged as T1-T3 N0M0, with maximum diameters ranging from roughly 4 to 10 cm. Samples yielded roughly 3.65 to 7.13 million productive TCRbeta reads; read depth did not differ significantly between tissue types. For each liver tumor, the study sampled five regions along with adjacent normal tissue and blood, and applied TCRbeta repertoire sequencing, expression microarrays and whole-exome sequencing. A total of about 35 specimens from 5 patients went through TCRbeta repertoire sequencing, namely 25 tumor regions, 5 adjacent noncancerous liver tissues and 5 peripheral blood samples. Reproducibility between technical replicate repertoires was high, with correlation coefficients above 0.98 and mean shared-clone rates approximately 0.88.

Using a constant-region primer and ProtoScript II reverse transcriptase, TCRbeta-specific cDNA was reverse-transcribed from about 540 ng total RNA. The TCRbeta libraries were prepared through three rounds of nested multiplex PCR following a slightly modified ARM-PCR procedure. Sample barcodes and Illumina adapters were added in a final 25-cycle PCR with Deep VentR polymerase. Before sequencing, amplicons between 200 and 500 bp were purified from gel using a QIAquick gel extraction kit. The TCRbeta amplicons were sequenced with 250-bp paired-end reads on an Illumina HiSeq 2500. As for the authors' bioinformatics: Reads were quality-trimmed with Trimmomatic v0.33, and paired reads were merged with FLASH v1.2.11 to recover full CDR3 sequences. V, D and J germline segments were assigned to the rearranged TCRbeta sequences using MiGEC v1.2.1b. Clonotype statistics and Shannon-Wiener diversity indices were computed with VDJtools v1.0.0. Except for diversity analysis, only the 250 most abundant clonotypes of each sample were used in subsequent analyses to reduce sampling bias. TCRdb's own reprocessing of the public reads used fastp at Q25 and MiXCR and kept productive beta chains. Records with the same CDR3 protein are collapsed into one entry carrying the most frequent genes and DNA. The V and J calls here are based on TCRdb, not the publication. The table for this sample lists approximately 300,000 distinct CDR3 sequences; about 62% of them were counted only once. The ten top clones hold roughly 8.9% of the sample.

For this clonotype: Its antigen specificity is not known. At one end, the junction sequence differs from germline, possibly due to a read error.

Paper-wide results and their limitations: Because sequencing covered only the TCR beta chain and unpaired alpha chains were not captured, true repertoire diversity is likely underestimated. With just a handful of patients in the study, the authors point out that the findings should be validated in a larger study. Consistent with antigen-driven expansion, pairs of tumor regions showed higher repertoire overlap (mean about 36%) than either tumor-adjacent pairs (about 17%) or tumor-blood pairs (approximately 15%). Compared with blood, tumors had a significantly larger share of the repertoire taken up by the top 250 clones (p = 0.039). Bulk unsorted samples precluded comparing CD4+ and CD8+ T cell repertoires.

RNA from unsorted whole blood was extracted with TRIzol reagent, and germline DNA was obtained with the DNeasy Blood & Tissue kit. At the time of sampling, the patients had chronic HBV infection and had not received any treatment. Before surgery, about 4 milliliters of peripheral blood were drawn into K2EDTA tubes. The sequence derives from a middle-aged man with primary liver carcinoma and hepatitis B virus infection. Sample: peripheral blood.

CDR3 reads: CASSLATGADFNEQFF. DNA sequence: TGCGCCAGCAGCTTAGCTACTGGGGCAGACTTCAATGAGCAGTTCTTC. This sequence uses TRBV11-3 and TRBJ2-1; matching of 5 bases hints at TRBD1 as the D gene. In the germline V gene, CDR1 corresponds to SGHNT and CDR2 to YENEEA. The CDR3 has 16 amino acids, counting the end cysteine and phenylalanine. Only CDR3 DNA remains: 48 bases, in frame from the first base.